A single sample gave rise to the 16 T cell receptor beta chains below, sequenced in a study of T cell changes during pregnancy in multiple sclerosis. Data came from immunoSEQ multiplex PCR; TCRdb stores just in-frame clones and leaves some out. Of 38,000 or so clones in the sample, more than 90% were seen once. The material sequenced was peripheral blood, taken before pregnancy. The receptors were sampled from a female donor with multiple sclerosis, enrolled in a pregnancy study.

This clone is a singleton in its sample. Distinct nucleotide sequences in the sample also encode this CDR3. The chain employs TRBV6-1 and TRBJ2-1, with 11 positions matching TRBD2. From germline, CDR1 is MNHNS and CDR2 SASEGT. The junction had 1 base not matched to a gene; V was cut back by 6 bases and J by 3 bases. The CDR3 is made up of 14 amino acids. CDR3 sequence reads: CASSGLAGYNEQFF. Written as DNA, the CDR3 is TGTGCCAGCAGCGGACTAGCGGGCTACAATGAGCAGTTCTTC.

The genes are TRBV4-3 and TRBJ1-1; D gene ambiguous. CDR1 is LGHNA and CDR2 is YSLEER in the germline V gene. The CDR3 has 15 amino acids. V lost 4 bases and J lost 2, with 14 bases in between. The CDR3: CASSLSRETNTEAFF. CDR3 DNA sequence: TGCGCCAGCAGCCTAAGCCGGGAGACCAACACTGAAGCTTTCTTT.

The V and J genes are TRBV5-1 and TRBJ1-2, with 7 bases matching TRBD1. This CDR3 comprises 17 residues. V gave up 4 bases and J gave up 7 bases; unmatched junction bases: 19. Germline V CDR1 and CDR2: SGHRS, YFSETQ. CDR3 sequence (DNA): TGCGCCAGCAGCCCCCTTATGGGGACAGACGTGCGGAGTGGCTACACCTTC. The encoded protein is CASSPLMGTDVRSGYTF.

The chain carries TRBV5-5 and TRBJ1-1; a possible D gene is TRBD1 (6 bases). This CDR3 has 14 amino acids. Germline lookup yields CDR1 SGHKS and CDR2 YYEKEE (reference sequence). Trimming took 5 bases from V and 1 from J, leaving 12 bases between them. For the CDR3, the DNA is TGTGCCAGCAGATGGGGGACACCGAACACTGAAGCTTTCTTT. Its translation is CASRWGTPNTEAFF.

Comments on this clone: The sample contains more than one DNA sequence encoding this CDR3. This chain joins TRBV29-1 and TRBJ2-7; 9 bases fit TRBD1. Germline CDR1 and CDR2: SQVTM and ANQGSEA. J gave up 4 bases and V 6 bases, and 10 bases lay outside the gene matches. The CDR3 spans 14 residues. CDR3 protein: CSVIPGQGTYEQYF. CDR3 in DNA: TGCAGCGTCATTCCGGGACAGGGTACTTACGAGCAGTACTTC.

V gene TRBV10-3 combines with J gene TRBJ2-7; TRBD1 might be the D (5 bases). The CDR3 contains 15 residues. The V gene lost 0 bases and the J gene lost 8 bases, with 17 bases spanning the gap. The germline CDR1 and CDR2 sequences are ENHRY and SYGVKD. CDR3 amino acids: CAISESAPTASKQYF. Here the CDR3 DNA reads TGTGCCATCAGTGAGTCCGCGCCGACAGCTTCTAAGCAGTACTTC.

The chain is built from TRBV2 and TRBJ2-2; 8 positions match TRBD1. Germline V gene lookup returns CDR1 SNHLY and CDR2 FYNNEI. J gave up 7 bases and V 8 bases, and 18 bases lay outside the gene matches. The CDR3 has 17 amino acids. The CDR3 region has the DNA TGTGCCAGCTCCCCCTTCCGAGACAGGGGAGTTAGCGGGGAGCTGTTTTTT. Protein sequence: CASSPFRDRGVSGELFF.

This clone was seen more than once but under ten times. The chain employs TRBV2 and TRBJ1-2, with 7 bases aligning to TRBD1. Looked up from germline, CDR1 is SNHLY and CDR2 is FYNNEI. This CDR3 is 15 amino acids long. V lost 6 bases to trimming and J lost 0 bases; unmatched junction nucleotides: 7. CDR3 loop: CASSHPGTANYGYTF. CDR3 DNA sequence: TGTGCCAGCAGCCATCCCGGGACAGCTAACTATGGCTACACCTTC.

This sequence joins TRBV5-6 and TRBJ1-1; perhaps TRBD1 as D (6 bases). CDR1 is SGHDT and CDR2 is YYEEEE in the germline V gene. CDR3 length: 15 residues. Trimming shortened V by 0 bases and J by 4 bases, and 13 bases separated the two germline ends. CDR3 coding DNA: TGTGCCAGCAGCTTGGGACAGGTTCTGGGCACTGAAGCTTTCTTT. This gives the protein CASSLGQVLGTEAFF.

This clone has just one count. J is TRBJ1-1 and V is TRBV30, with 8 bases lining up with TRBD1. Trimming cost V 4 bases and J 5 bases; bases outside gene matches: 6. Germline V gene data show CDR1 as GTSNPN and CDR2 as SVGIG (reference sequence). The CDR3 is 13 amino acids. CDR3 in DNA: TGTGCCTGGACCGGACAGGGAGGGACTGAAGCTTTCTTT. It codes for CAWTGQGGTEAFF.

This chain connects TRBV4-2 to TRBJ1-2; D gene unclear. This CDR3 has 15 residues. V dropped 5 bases and J dropped 8 bases, with 21 bases sitting between them. Germline V gene lookup returns CDR1 LGHNA and CDR2 YNFKEQ. The CDR3: CASSSTVSGDEGYTF. The CDR3 DNA is TGTGCCAGCAGCTCAACGGTGTCCGGGGATGAGGGCTACACCTTC.

The chain is built from TRBV30 and TRBJ2-5, with 13 bases matching TRBD2. The CDR3 length is 15 residues. Germline lookup yields CDR1 GTSNPN and CDR2 SVGIG (reference sequence). Losses at the gene ends were 3 bases for V and 2 bases for J; bases not matched to a gene: 3. CDR3 coding DNA: TGTGCCTGGAGCCTACTAGCGGGAGGGCAAGAGACCCAGTACTTC. It is translated as CAWSLLAGGQETQYF. The whole variable domain, filled in from reference TRBV30 and TRBJ2-5, reads SQTIHQWPATLVQPVGSPLSLECTVEGTSNPNLYWYRQAAGRGLQLLFYSVGIGQISSEVPQNLSASRPQDRQFILSSKKLLLSDSGFYLCAWSLLAGGQETQYFGPGTRLLVL.

This clone was detected once. J is TRBJ1-1 and V is TRBV27, with D tentatively TRBD1 (6 bases). There are 14 residues in the CDR3. The V gene's germline CDR1 is MNHEY and CDR2 SMNVEV (reference sequence). V gave up 4 bases and J gave up 5 bases, with 14 bases separating them. In DNA form, the CDR3 reads TGTGCCAGCAGTTACCGGGGGGCAAAAACTGAAGCTTTCTTT. It encodes CASSYRGAKTEAFF.

The DNA for the CDR3 is TGTGCCACCACAGCCGAGGGGAGGGGGTATCAGCCCCAGCATTTT. Its protein product is CATTAEGRGYQPQHF. J is TRBJ1-5 and V is TRBV28; TRBD1 might be the D (6 bases). Per the germline V gene, CDR1 is MDHEN and CDR2 is SYDVKM. Trimming removed 10 bases from V and 5 bases from J, with 21 bases in between. The CDR3 has 15 amino acids.

V and J are TRBV25-1 and TRBJ2-6, with D possibly being TRBD2 (5 bases). Germline values: CDR1 MGHDK, CDR2 SYGVNS. Trimming left V 6 bases short and J 0 bases short, with 9 bases between. CDR3 length equals 15 residues. CDR3 protein: CASSLDFSGANVLTF. CDR3 DNA: TGTGCCAGCAGCCTGGACTTCTCTGGGGCCAACGTCCTGACTTTC.

V usage is TRBV2 and J usage is TRBJ1-2; D is unresolved. This CDR3 region has 12 residues. CDR1 is SNHLY, CDR2 FYNNEI, per germline. V shed 9 bases and J shed 4 bases, with 12 bases lying between them. The CDR3 protein is CASMTTTYGYTF. CDR3 DNA sequence: TGTGCCAGTATGACCACTACCTATGGCTACACCTTC.